This entry lists 22 T cell receptor beta chains sequenced from one sample in a study of CD8+CD57+ T cells in acquired aplastic anemia. Those patients picked for sequencing had displayed CD8+CD57+ cell expansion on flow cytometry. TCR beta VDJ and CDR3 were profiled, and genomic DNA was the template. TCRdb re-analysed the reads in MiXCR, keeping a single row per CDR3 protein. Among 180,000 or so distinct CDR3 sequences listed, approximately 52% were seen once. The sequenced sample consisted of sorted CD4+, CD8+, or CD8+CD57+ T cells (not recorded which) from PBMCs. The source of these receptors is a human donor with aplastic anemia.

The chain carries TRBV7-2 and TRBJ1-6, with D hard to call. CDR1 is SGHTA, CDR2 FQGNSA, per germline. The germline V and J ends were trimmed by 4 bases and 13 bases, with 11 bases remaining between them. This CDR3 spans 12 amino acids. DNA for the CDR3: TGTGCCAGCAGCTCGCCATATCAGCCCCTCCACTTT. Translating it yields CASSSPYQPLHF. Full variable domain (rest looked up from reference TRBV7-2 and TRBJ1-6): GAGVSQSPSNKVTEKGKDVELRCDPISGHTALYWYRQSLGQGLEFLIYFQGNSAPDKSGLPSDRFSAERTGGSVSTLTIQRTQQEDSAVYLCASSSPYQPLHFGNGTRLTVT.

The CDR3 coding sequence is TGTGCCAGCAGCTCCCGGGGAGCGGGAGGGCCCGATGAGCAGTTCTTC. Its protein is CASSSRGAGGPDEQFF. The V call is TRBV7-3, the J call TRBJ2-1, with 10 bases that match TRBD2. The CDR3 is 16 residues long. The J segment lost 8 bases and the V segment lost 4 bases, leaving 11 bases of the junction unmatched. Germline values: CDR1 SGHTA, CDR2 FQGTGA.

Only one count was recorded for this clonotype. A read error may be the cause here, since a much bigger clone is one base away. It is likely a read error, because the conserved phenylalanine at the end of the CDR3 is missing. The CDR3 is CASSYTENTEAFS. The DNA for the CDR3 is TGTGCCAGCAGTTACACAGAGAACACTGAAGCTTTCTCT. This chain links TRBV2 with TRBJ1-1; unclear D gene. V was clipped by 5 bases and J by 1 base, with 8 bases between them. Looked up from germline, CDR1 is SNHLY and CDR2 is FYNNEI. The CDR3 is made up of 13 amino acids.

This clonotype has at least ten counts. The chain uses TRBV5-6 and TRBJ1-1; D gene unclear. V lost 3 bases to trimming and J lost 0 bases, with 9 bases between them. This CDR3 spans 14 amino acids. CDR1 is SGHDT and CDR2 is YYEEEE in the germline V gene. CDR3 region: CASSSPWLNTEAFF. The CDR3 DNA sequence: TGTGCCAGCAGCTCCCCCTGGCTGAACACTGAAGCTTTCTTT. Combining the CDR3 with reference TRBV5-6 and TRBJ1-1 gives the whole variable domain DAGVTQSPTHLIKTRGQQVTLRCSPKSGHDTVSWYQQALGQGPQFIFQYYEEEERQRGNFPDRFSGHQFPNYSSELNVNALLLGDSALYLCASSSPWLNTEAFFGQGTRLTVV.

The chain is built from TRBV24-1 and TRBJ2-2, with D tentatively TRBD2 (6 bases). In germline, CDR1 is KGHDR, CDR2 SFDVKD. The length of the CDR3 is 17 residues. Trimming shortened V by 3 bases and J by 2 bases, and 15 bases separated the two germline ends. The CDR3 sequence: CATSDHWASANTGELFF. The DNA for the CDR3 is TGTGCCACCAGTGATCATTGGGCTAGCGCAAACACCGGGGAGCTGTTTTTT.

This clonotype turned up a few times. The chain is built from TRBV24-1 and TRBJ2-1; 7 bases agree with TRBD2. J lost 15 bases, V lost 9 bases, and 19 bases had no gene match. This CDR3 spans 14 amino acids. CDR1 and CDR2 from the germline V gene are KGHDR and SFDVKD. CDR3 in amino acids: CATQSGDGGFVLFF. The CDR3 nucleotides read TGTGCCACCCAGAGCGGGGACGGGGGGTTTGTGTTGTTCTTC.

This clonotype was seen ten or more times. V and J are TRBV4-1 and TRBJ1-1; no clear D gene. Germline CDR1 and CDR2: MGHRA and YSYEKL. V was shortened by 2 bases and J by 5 bases, with 21 bases between the two germline ends. The CDR3 consists of 17 residues. This CDR3 is CASSQLRATRGGTEAFF. The CDR3 nucleotides are TGCGCCAGCAGCCAACTCCGGGCCACTAGAGGTGGTACTGAAGCTTTCTTT.

V usage is TRBV5-4 and J usage is TRBJ1-1, with D unclear. Trimming left V 4 bases short and J 4 bases short, with 20 bases between. The CDR3 runs 16 residues. Looked up from germline, CDR1 is SGHNT and CDR2 is YYREEE (reference sequence). The DNA for the CDR3 is TGTGCCAGCAGCGATCGGGGAAAGGGCTTGGGCACTGAAGCTTTCTTT. Residues: CASSDRGKGLGTEAFF.

In its sample, this clonotype was seen a few times. J is TRBJ2-3 and V is TRBV6-1; 10 bases map to TRBD2. This CDR3 comprises 16 residues. The germline gives CDR1 MNHNS, CDR2 SASEGT. J was trimmed by 0 bases and V by 4 bases; bases with no gene match: 4. CDR3 coding DNA: TGTGCCAGCAGTGTCCTAGCGGGAGAAAGCACAGATACGCAGTATTTT. It specifies CASSVLAGESTDTQYF.

This clonotype occurred many times. V gene TRBV6-1 combines with J gene TRBJ2-7; D call uncertain. The CDR3 has 13 residues. The V and J ends lost 6 bases and 1 base respectively, with 10 bases between them. The V gene's germline CDR1 is MNHNS and CDR2 SASEGT. The CDR3 region is CASRLPGSYEQYF. The CDR3 DNA reads TGTGCCAGCAGACTACCGGGTTCCTACGAGCAGTACTTC.

The chain links TRBV5-1 to TRBJ2-1; 13 bases line up with TRBD2. The CDR3 has 18 residues. The V gene's germline CDR1 is SGHRS and CDR2 YFSETQ. The V gene end was trimmed by 3 bases and the J gene end by 2 bases; junction bases not matched to a gene: 8. The CDR3 sequence: CASSSGGLAGSTYNEQFF. The DNA for the CDR3 is TGCGCCAGCAGCTCTGGGGGACTAGCGGGGAGCACCTACAATGAGCAGTTCTTC. Complete variable domain (other parts from reference TRBV5-1 and TRBJ2-1): KAGVTQTPRYLIKTRGQQVTLSCSPISGHRSVSWYQQTPGQGLQFLFEYFSETQRNKGNFPGRFSGRQFSNSRSEMNVSTLELGDSALYLCASSSGGLAGSTYNEQFFGPGTRLTVL.

There are a few counts of this clonotype. The V gene is TRBV9, the J gene TRBJ2-2; D is unresolved. Trimming stripped 0 bases from V and 8 bases from J, with 5 bases between. The length of the CDR3 is 12 residues. CDR1 is SGDLS, CDR2 YYNGEE, per germline. The CDR3 reads CASSVEGGELFF. The CDR3 coding sequence is TGTGCCAGCAGCGTAGAAGGGGGGGAGCTGTTTTTT.

The genes are TRBV7-2 and TRBJ2-7; TRBD2 matches at 7 bases. Trimming at V came to 5 bases and at J to 2 bases, leaving 9 bases not matched to a gene. The CDR3 extends over 15 amino acids. Germline assignment: CDR1 SGHTA and CDR2 FQGNSA. The CDR3: CASSPPSGPTYEQYF. CDR3 nucleotides: TGTGCCAGCAGCCCACCTAGCGGACCTACCTACGAGCAGTACTTC.

There are many counts of this clonotype. This chain connects TRBV12-3 or TRBV12-4 to TRBJ2-7; the D gene is possibly TRBD1 (6 bases). The CDR3 contains 14 residues. V lost 9 bases, J lost 4 bases, and 19 bases lay in between. CDR3 amino acids: CASCQARGPYEQYF. DNA for the CDR3: TGTGCCAGTTGCCAGGCCAGGGGACCATACGAGCAGTACTTC.

The table lists this clonotype with a count of one. A much more abundant neighbour one base away suggests this may be a read error. The chain combines TRBV4-3 with TRBJ2-3; D is possibly TRBD2 (6 bases). The V gene lost 7 bases and the J gene lost 5 bases, with 16 bases spanning the gap. Looked up from germline, CDR1 is LGHNA and CDR2 is YSLEER. The CDR3 runs to 14 residues. Here the CDR3 DNA reads TGCGCCAGCAACCCCTTAGGGAGGTTAGATACGCAGTATTTT. As protein: CASNPLGRLDTQYF.

The DNA of the CDR3 is TGTGCCAGCAGTGCCAGGAGCATTTCCTCTGGAAACACCATATATTTT. Protein product: CASSARSISSGNTIYF. The V call is TRBV2, the J call TRBJ1-3; D is unclear. The CDR3 has 16 amino acids. Trimming stripped 4 bases from V and 0 bases from J, with 13 bases between. Germline CDR1 and CDR2: SNHLY and FYNNEI.

The V call is TRBV19, the J call TRBJ2-1; D call uncertain. CDR1 is LNHDA, CDR2 SQIVND, per germline (reference sequence). Trimming took 7 bases from V and 2 from J, leaving 15 bases between them. The CDR3 totals 15 residues. CDR3 loop: CASTPVVGTYNEQFF. The CDR3 DNA is TGTGCCAGTACTCCCGTAGTGGGGACCTACAATGAGCAGTTCTTC.

This chain links TRBV5-1 with TRBJ1-2; no clear D. Trimming left V 4 bases short and J 7 bases short, with 11 bases between. Germline V gene lookup returns CDR1 SGHRS and CDR2 YFSETQ. The CDR3 has 12 amino acids. Here the CDR3 reads CASSEERRGYTF. Written as DNA, the CDR3 is TGCGCCAGCAGCGAGGAACGTCGTGGCTACACCTTC. Looking up the rest from reference TRBV5-1 and TRBJ1-2 gives the full variable domain: KAGVTQTPRYLIKTRGQQVTLSCSPISGHRSVSWYQQTPGQGLQFLFEYFSETQRNKGNFPGRFSGRQFSNSRSEMNVSTLELGDSALYLCASSEERRGYTFGSGTRLTVV.

This clonotype has at least ten counts. The chain uses TRBV6-1 and TRBJ2-2, with D possibly matching TRBD2 (6 bases). V lost 6 bases to trimming and J lost 4 bases, with 9 bases between them. Germline V gene lookup returns CDR1 MNHNS and CDR2 SASEGT. This CDR3 has 13 residues. The CDR3 nucleotides are TGTGCCAGCAGGGGACTCTCCACCGGGGAGCTGTTTTTT. Its translation is CASRGLSTGELFF.

As concerns this clonotype: A read error may explain this, as a much larger clone is one base away. The V call is TRBV9, the J call TRBJ2-7; D is perhaps TRBD1 (6 bases). CDR1 is SGDLS and CDR2 is YYNGEE in the germline V gene. The CDR3 covers 16 residues. Trimming left V 1 base short and J 7 bases short, with 21 bases between. The CDR3 DNA sequence: TGTGCCAGCAGCGTATCTGGGGGCAGGTCGGTCGGGGAGCAGTACTTC. This sequence encodes CASSVSGGRSVGEQYF. Full variable domain (outside the CDR3, taken from reference TRBV9 and TRBJ2-7): DSGVTQTPKHLITATGQRVTLRCSPRSGDLSVYWYQQSLDQGLQFLIQYYNGEERAKGNILERFSAQQFPDLHSELNLSSLELGDSALYFCASSVSGGRSVGEQYFGPGTRLTVT.

As regards this clonotype: A much larger clone differs by one base, so this may be a read error. The gene calls are TRBV5-1 and TRBJ2-7; the match to TRBD2 covers 10 bases. This CDR3 is 16 amino acids long. The V gene end was trimmed by 4 bases and the J gene end by 7 bases; junction bases not matched to a gene: 14. Germline V gene sequence: CDR1 SGHRS, CDR2 YFSETQ. For the CDR3, the DNA is TGCGCCAGCAGCCTCATCCGGACTAGCGGAAACAATGAGCAGTACTTC. Protein sequence: CASSLIRTSGNNEQYF.

Many counts were recorded for this clonotype. This chain connects TRBV6-4 to TRBJ2-2; D gene uncertain. V lost 0 bases to trimming and J lost 1 base, with 3 bases between them. Germline V gene sequence: CDR1 MRHNA, CDR2 SNTAGT. The CDR3 totals 14 residues. The CDR3 DNA follows: TGTGCCAGCAGTGACTCAGGGAACACCGGGGAGCTGTTTTTT. This gives the protein CASSDSGNTGELFF.